A selection of T cell receptor beta chains follows, all from one sample in a study of blood T cells in healthy people across ages. Each CDR3 protein is one row after TCRdb ran MiXCR on the 5' RACE reads. The top ten clones hold more than 20% of a sample with fewer than 2,000,000 distinct CDR3 sequences, about 39% of them seen once. Sequencing was performed on blood. These TCRs come from a human donor in good health. Each CDR3 is given with its conserved first and last residue. D genes are given only for firm matches. Size values are once, few and many counts, or a class for expanded clones, and some rows have none.

TRBD2	TRBV2	.	TRBJ2-3	TGTGCCCGCACGAGCGGGGGCCGCACAGATACGCAGTATTTT	CARTSGGRTDTQYF
TRBD1	TRBV5-8	.	TRBJ1-5	TGTGCCAGCAGCCCCGTACCCGGGACAGAAACCAATCAGCCCCAGCATTTT	CASSPVPGTETNQPQHF
TRBD1	TRBV11-2	few	TRBJ2-7	TGTGCCAGCAGCTTAGTGTTTCGTGGGACAGGGTCCTACGAGCAGTACTTC	CASSLVFRGTGSYEQYF
.	TRBV7-9	.	TRBJ2-7	TGTGCCAGCAGCATAGTTGGACAAGATTACGAGCAGTACTTC	CASSIVGQDYEQYF
.	TRBV4-2	few	TRBJ1-1	TGTGCCAGCAGCCAAGAGCCTCGGGACTATAACACTGAAGCTTTCTTT	CASSQEPRDYNTEAFF
.	TRBV20-1	.	TRBJ2-7	TGCAGTGCTAGAGCACTTACAACCCGGCAGACCCTCTACGAGCAGTACTTC	CSARALTTRQTLYEQYF
.	TRBV12-3/TRBV12-4	.	TRBJ1-1	TGTGCCGGCAGTTTCTCTTATGGGGCCTCTAACACTGAAGCTTTCTTT	CAGSFSYGASNTEAFF
.	TRBV12-3/TRBV12-4	.	TRBJ2-7	TGTGCCAGCAGTTTTGACGGCGGGTACTACGAGCAGTACTTC	CASSFDGGYYEQYF
.	TRBV5-1	many	TRBJ2-1	TGCGCCAGCAGCTTTGGACAGAACAATGAGCAGTTCTTC	CASSFGQNNEQFF
TRBD1	TRBV7-2	few	TRBJ2-7	TGTGCCAGCAGCCGCGTAACAGGGGCCTACGAGCAGTACTTC	CASSRVTGAYEQYF
.	TRBV29-1	few	TRBJ1-2	TGCAGCGTCATGGAACAACGGACAGCTGGCTACACCTTC	CSVMEQRTAGYTF
.	TRBV29-1	.	TRBJ1-4	.	CSVGYGTGYEKRFF
.	TRBV4-3	.	TRBJ1-4	TGCGCCAGCAGCCATCAATCCGGAAAACTGTTTTTT	CASSHQSGKLFF